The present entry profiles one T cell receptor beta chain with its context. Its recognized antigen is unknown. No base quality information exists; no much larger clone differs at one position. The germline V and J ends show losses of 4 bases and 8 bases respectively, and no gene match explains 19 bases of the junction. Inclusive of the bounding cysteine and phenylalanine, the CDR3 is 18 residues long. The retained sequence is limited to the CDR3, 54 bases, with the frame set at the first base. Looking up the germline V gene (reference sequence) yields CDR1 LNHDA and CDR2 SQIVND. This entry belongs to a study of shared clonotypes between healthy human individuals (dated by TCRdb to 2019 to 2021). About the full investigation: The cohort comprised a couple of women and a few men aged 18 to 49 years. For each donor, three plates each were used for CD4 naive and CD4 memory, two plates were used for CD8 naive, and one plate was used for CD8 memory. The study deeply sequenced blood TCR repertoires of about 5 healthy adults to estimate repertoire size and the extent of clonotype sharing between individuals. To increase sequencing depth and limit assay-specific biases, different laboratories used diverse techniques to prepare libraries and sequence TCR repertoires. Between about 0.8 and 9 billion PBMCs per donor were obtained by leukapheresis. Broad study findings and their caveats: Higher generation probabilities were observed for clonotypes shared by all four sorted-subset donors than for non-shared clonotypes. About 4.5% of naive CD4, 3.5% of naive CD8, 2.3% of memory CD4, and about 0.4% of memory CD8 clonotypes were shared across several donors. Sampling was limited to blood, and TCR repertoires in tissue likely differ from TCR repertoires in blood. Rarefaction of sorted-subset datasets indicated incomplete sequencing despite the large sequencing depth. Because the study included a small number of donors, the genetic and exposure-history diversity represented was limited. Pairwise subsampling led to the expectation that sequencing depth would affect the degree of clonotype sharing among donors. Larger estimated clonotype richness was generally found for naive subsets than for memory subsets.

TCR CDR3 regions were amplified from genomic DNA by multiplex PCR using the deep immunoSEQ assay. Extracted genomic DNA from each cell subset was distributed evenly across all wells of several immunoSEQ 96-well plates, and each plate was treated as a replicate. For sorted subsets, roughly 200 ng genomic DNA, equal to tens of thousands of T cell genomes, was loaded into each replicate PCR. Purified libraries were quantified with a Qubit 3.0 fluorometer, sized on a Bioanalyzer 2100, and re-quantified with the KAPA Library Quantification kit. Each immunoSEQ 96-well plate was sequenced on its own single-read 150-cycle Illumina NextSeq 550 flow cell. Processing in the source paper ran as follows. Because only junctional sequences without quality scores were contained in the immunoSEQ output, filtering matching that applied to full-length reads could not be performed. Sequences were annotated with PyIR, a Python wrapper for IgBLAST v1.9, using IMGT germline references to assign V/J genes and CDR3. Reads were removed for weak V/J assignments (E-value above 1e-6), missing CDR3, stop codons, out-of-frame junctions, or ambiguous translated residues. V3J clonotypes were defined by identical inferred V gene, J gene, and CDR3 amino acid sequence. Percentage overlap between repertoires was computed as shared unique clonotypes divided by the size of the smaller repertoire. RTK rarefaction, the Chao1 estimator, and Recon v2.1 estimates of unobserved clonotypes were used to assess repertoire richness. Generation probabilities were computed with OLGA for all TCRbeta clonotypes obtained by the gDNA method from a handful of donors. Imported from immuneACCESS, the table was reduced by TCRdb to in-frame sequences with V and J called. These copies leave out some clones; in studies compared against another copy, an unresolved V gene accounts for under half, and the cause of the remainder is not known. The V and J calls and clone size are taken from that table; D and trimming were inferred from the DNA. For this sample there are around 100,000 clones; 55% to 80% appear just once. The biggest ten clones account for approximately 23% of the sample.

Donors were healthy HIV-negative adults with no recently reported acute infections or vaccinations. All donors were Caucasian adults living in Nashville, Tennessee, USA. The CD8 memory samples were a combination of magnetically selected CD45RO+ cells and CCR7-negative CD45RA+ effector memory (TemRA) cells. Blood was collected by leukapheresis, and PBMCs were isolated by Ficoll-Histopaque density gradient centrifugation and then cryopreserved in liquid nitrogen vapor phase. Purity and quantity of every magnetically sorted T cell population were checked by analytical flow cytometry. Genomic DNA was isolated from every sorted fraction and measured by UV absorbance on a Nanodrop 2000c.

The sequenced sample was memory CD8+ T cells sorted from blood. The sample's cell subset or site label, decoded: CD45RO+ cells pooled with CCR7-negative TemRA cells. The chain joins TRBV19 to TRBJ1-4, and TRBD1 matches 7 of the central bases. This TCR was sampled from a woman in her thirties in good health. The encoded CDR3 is CASSRIQGTFPRWEKLFF. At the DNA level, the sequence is TGTGCCAGTAGTAGGATACAGGGGACATTTCCCCGGTGGGAAAAACTGTTTTTT.